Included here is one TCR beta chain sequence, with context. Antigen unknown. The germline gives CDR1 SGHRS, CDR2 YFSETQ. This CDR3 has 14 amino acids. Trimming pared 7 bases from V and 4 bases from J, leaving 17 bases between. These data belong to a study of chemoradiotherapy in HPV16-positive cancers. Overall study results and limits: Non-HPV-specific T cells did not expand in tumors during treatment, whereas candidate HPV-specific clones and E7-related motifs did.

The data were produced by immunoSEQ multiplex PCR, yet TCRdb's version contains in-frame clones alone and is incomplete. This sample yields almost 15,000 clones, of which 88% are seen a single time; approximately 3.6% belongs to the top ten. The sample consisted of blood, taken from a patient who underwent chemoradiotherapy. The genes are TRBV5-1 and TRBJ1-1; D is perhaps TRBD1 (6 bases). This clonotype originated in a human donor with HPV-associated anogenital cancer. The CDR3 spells CASLRTAGATEAFF. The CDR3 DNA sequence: TGCGCCAGCCTCCGGACAGCAGGAGCCACTGAAGCTTTCTTT.